The present T cell receptor beta chain was sequenced within a study of blood T cell repertoires in COVID-19. Across the study: Samples of COVID-19 (acute and convalescent) were obtained from the United States, Italy and Spain. In each case, the material was cDNA or gDNA derived from T cells, B-cell-depleted T cells, or PBMCs.

Profiling relied on immunoSEQ multiplex PCR, and the TCRdb table lists in-frame clones only, not all of them. Among about 210,000 clones listed, approximately 90% were seen once. The V gene's germline CDR1 is MGHDK and CDR2 SYGVNS. This CDR3 region has 15 residues. V lost 3 bases, J lost 2 bases, and 14 bases lay in between. Sequencing input: PBMCs or T cells enriched from blood (not recorded which). The chain has TRBV25-1 and TRBJ2-7, with a weak D call TRBD2 (5 bases). The TCR comes from a man younger than 40 who had recovered from COVID-19. CDR3 in DNA: TGTGCCAGCAGTGACCCGGGAAAGGATACCTACGAGCAGTACTTC. Translated, it gives CASSDPGKDTYEQYF.